The clone carrying this T cell receptor beta chain was recorded at least ten times. This sample is part of a study of regulatory T cells in long-lasting Graves disease. Overall study context: Prior antithyroid drug treatment in newly diagnosed Graves' patients lasted under 3 months.

Described time point: newly diagnosed GD, antithyroid drugs for less than 3 months. Researchers made the TCR library from RNA that was extracted from PBMCs. In building TCR beta libraries, iRepertoire HTBI primers were used together with Arm-PCR of CDR3 regions. TCRdb reprocessed the multiplex PCR reads via MiXCR and lists one record per CDR3 protein. The repertoire holds 440,000 or so distinct CDR3 sequences, with 14% to 15% as singletons. The germline gives CDR1 KGHDR, CDR2 SFDVKD. The CDR3 is made up of 15 amino acids. V gave up 1 base and J gave up 5 bases; unmatched junction bases: 4. The same data also went into a second study, on T cells in Graves' hyperthyroidism and ophthalmopathy. As that report states: Blood shared most expanded thyroid clonotypes above 0.001.

This clonotype was sampled from a woman under 40 with Graves disease. The material sequenced was peripheral blood mononuclear cells (PBMCs), taken at new diagnosis, from a patient treated with antithyroid drugs. The chain links TRBV24-1 to TRBJ2-3; 8 nucleotides align to TRBD1. The DNA of the CDR3 is TGTGCCACCAGTGATTTACAGGGGGGACGAGATACGCAGTATTTT. This sequence encodes CATSDLQGGRDTQYF.